This T cell receptor (beta chain) was identified in a study of cytomegalovirus exposure and HLA in healthy donors (dated by TCRdb to 2016 to 2017). Background for the entire study: An earlier analysis of approximately 550 of the donors reported more than 250 Gb of sequence data and 100 million to 140 million unique TCR beta sequences from roughly 180 million T cells. In a later genetic analysis, genome-wide SNP genotypes for about three fifths of the roughly 670 donors were used, and that subset was treated as a discovery cohort. The aim of the study was to test whether cataloging public T cell receptors could identify signatures of past pathogen exposure. The study used immunosequencing to profile the T cell repertoires of some 600 subjects and linked those repertoires to cytomegalovirus serostatus. Of the roughly 400 genotyped donors, over 65% fell in the genetic ancestry cluster associated with self-reported Caucasian donors. Every repertoire in the discovery cohort had been generated on one and the same sequencing platform. In addition to the first cohort of 666 subjects, a separate validation cohort of about 120 different subjects was used. High-throughput TCR immunosequencing, statistical association of individual TCRs with disease status, and machine learning were combined to predict cytomegalovirus infection status. The later analysis used no new phenotypic data to find candidate immune exposures, relying instead on TCR beta sequences and their occurrence across donors. Among around 400 genotyped donors of the cohort, an average of around 220,000 unique TCR beta nucleotide sequences was sequenced per donor, of which roughly 17% were non-productive. Donor age, sex, ethnicity and CMV serostatus were collected together with the repertoire data. In a later analysis, previously published TCR beta repertoires from several hundred donors were re-analyzed and high-resolution HLA genotyping was added so that TCR occurrence patterns could be studied. Because of strong linkage in the cohort, 4 to 6 DR-DQ haplotypes were treated as single units for association and clustering. An earlier analysis of some 600 of the donors applied high-throughput TCR beta sequencing to assess whether each TCR beta V gene segment acted as functional or pseudogenic. Class I and class II HLA loci were covered by the typing at four-digit resolution. An early release covering roughly 640 HLA-typed donors comprised approximately 300 gigabases of sequencing data and approximately 80 million unique TCR sequences. The number of donors typed differed by locus, with about 629-640 for A, B, C, DRB1 and DQB1, about 500 for DQA1, 600 to 610 for DPA1, and around 450 for DPB1. The research as a whole found: A later analysis found that TCR association rates varied across HLA loci, with DRB1 alleles showing the most associated TCRs and HLA-C alleles the fewest. In this cohort, only TCR beta chains were sequenced, and detectable features were limited by the absence of alpha or paired-chain data. The earlier analysis of about 600 of the donors excluded 15 to 20 rarely observed V segments, including chromosome 9 orphons, because counts were too low. Linkage disequilibrium might explain the correlated functional status among segregating V segments, but an unknown experimental factor could not be ruled out. A group of highly shared sequence variants was considered likely to be a technical artifact of the sequencing pipeline. At a false discovery rate of 0.05, a later analysis linked some 18,000 TCR beta sequences to specific HLA alleles. In vitro tests confirmed that a few of the cytomegalovirus-associated TCR beta chains recognize cytomegalovirus antigens. The study gave a list of about 150 TCR beta chains associated with cytomegalovirus. It was suggested by the authors that the approach could potentially be generalized to other disease states and immunological phenotypes. Some IMGT-functional V segments, including TRBV6-2 and TRBV6-3, could not be told apart with the 87-base-pair reads, so those segments were excluded. Most TCR sequences were seen in very few donors, while some public TCRs were found in many individuals. Broadly in line with IMGT annotations, most TCR beta V segments showed up in productive rearrangements about 87% or about 30% of the time in an earlier analysis of under 700 of the donors. Most CMV-associated TCR beta chains appeared to be HLA-restricted in a later analysis, and the HLA associations seemed to be driven largely by CMV exposure. The classifier was reported to diagnose cytomegalovirus status with high specificity and sensitivity in both the original cohort and the validation cohort. In a later genetic analysis, a missense DCLRE1C variant was associated with V-gene and J-gene trimming of TCR beta chains, and the association was replicated in an independent cohort. In a later analysis, HLA-associated TCR beta chains were found to be more clonally expanded and to have lower generation probabilities than equally common non-associated chains. A further reported finding was that TCR beta sequences accurately predicted the HLA-A and HLA-B alleles for most subjects in the first cohort. CMV serostatus was the only immune exposure information available for the cohort. Because HLA typing was unavailable for some donors at each locus, only the typed subset was used in association tests. Presence/absence analyses assumed roughly uniform sequencing depth across donors, an assumption that may not hold. A later analysis reported that several top co-occurrence clusters appeared linked to parvovirus B19, influenza, CMV and Epstein-Barr virus. According to a later genetic analysis, donors in an Asian-associated ancestry cluster had fewer N-insertions in productive TCRs than the roughly 670-donor mean. When HLA alleles, especially DR and DQ, strongly co-occurred, attributing TCR associations to individual alleles was difficult.

The cohort comprised 550 to 700 healthy bone marrow donors. At the time of sampling, every cohort member was nominally healthy, though immune exposures that went unrecorded were likely present. The donor tested CMV seropositive and was one of the 289 seropositive cohort members. Every donor gave a peripheral blood sample, and the peripheral blood mononuclear cells from that sample were used for TCR beta sequencing. The Qiagen DNeasy Blood Extraction Kit was used to extract genomic DNA from the blood cell samples. The library relied on the immunoSEQ multiplex PCR assay. For the multiplex PCR, a mixture combining 60 forward primers for TCR Vbeta segments and 13 reverse primers for TCR Jbeta segments was used. The CDR3 region of rearranged TCR beta genes was amplified from genomic DNA by a multiplex PCR assay. On the Illumina HiSeq System, the amplified TCR beta libraries were sequenced as 87-base-pair reads. As for how the authors treated the data: Across the 640 or so repertoires, a later analysis counted approximately 75 million unique TCR beta chains, around 11 million of which were shared by at least two donors. To remove PCR and sequencing errors, raw reads were error-corrected and collapsed into unique sequences using a nearest-neighbor algorithm that merged closely related sequences. CDR3 sequences were aligned to IMGT reference sequences to assign V, D and J gene segments. For a sequence to be retained, at least a six-nucleotide match to both a V gene segment and a J gene segment was required. A rearrangement counted as productive if the CDR3 had no stop codons and remained in frame with V and J, and every other rearrangement counted as non-productive. CDR3 was defined according to IMGT convention as the region running from the second conserved V-encoded cysteine to the conserved J-encoded phenylalanine. Sequences without an unambiguous match to a single V gene segment were excluded from the earlier analysis of 500 to 700 of the donors. In an earlier analysis of some 590 of the donors, a V segment was called functional when productive rearrangements were above 56.7%, and segregating when the standard deviation between donors exceeded 5%. A statistical classification framework was developed to diagnose cytomegalovirus status using the catalog of TCR beta chain sequences. In a later analysis, V and J genes were assigned by comparing TCR nucleotide sequences against IMGT/GENE-DB human TR gene sequences. A later analysis assigned CDR3 sequences and most-parsimonious VDJ recombination scenarios with the TCRdist pipeline. In a later analysis, each TCR beta chain was defined by its CDR3 amino acid sequence together with its V-gene family, and reads without a unique V-gene family were excluded. To address suspected cross-contamination and a sequencing artifact, a later analysis removed several hundred highly shared, low-generation-probability nucleotide sequences. In a later analysis, a clonal expansion index for each public chain was calculated from normalized within-repertoire ranks of inferred template counts. A later analysis computed generation probabilities with a VDJ recombination model fitted to out-of-frame rearrangements, and checked the results against IGoR. In a later analysis, hypergeometric tests were used to score TCR-TCR, TCR-HLA and TCR-CMV co-occurrence, with a repertoire-size bias correction applied to TCR pairs. False discovery rates were estimated in a later analysis by permuting HLA or CMV assignments 20 times. In a later analysis, co-occurring TCRs were grouped using DBSCAN, and TCRdist sequence similarity was added for clustering within HLA-allele-positive subsets. For co-occurrence clustering, repertoires with fewer than 30,000 or more than 120,000 public chains were excluded, along with five or six repertoires with anomalous nucleotide sharing. Not all clones reach the TCRdb copy of this immuneACCESS table, which keeps in-frame sequences only. Checked studies attribute under half of the gap to unresolved V genes and leave the rest unexplained. That table furnishes V, J and clone size, whereas the DNA furnished D and trimming. A total of roughly 110,000 clones appear in this sample, around 80% of them only once. About 2.5% of the sample belongs to the ten largest clones.

CDR1 and CDR2 were assigned from the germline V gene as LGHNA and YNFKEQ. The CDR3 contains 17 residues, cysteine and phenylalanine counted. Only the CDR3 region is kept as DNA, spanning 51 bases read in frame from base 1. V and J are trimmed by 0 bases and 4 bases, and the gene matches miss 8 bases of the junction. To note about this clone: The clone's antigen remains unknown. Base qualities are missing; no much larger clone stands one base away.

The rearrangement combines TRBV4-2 with TRBJ2-7, with 11 bases aligning to TRBD2. This TCR was sampled from a man aged 30 to 45 in good health and CMV-seropositive. Material for sequencing was PBMCs. CDR3 loop: CASSQDGSSGGRYEQYF. At the DNA level, the sequence is TGTGCCAGCAGCCAAGATGGTTCTAGCGGGGGGAGGTACGAGCAGTACTTC.